The entry below gives a single T cell receptor beta chain sequence along with its context. V gave up 4 bases and J gave up 6 bases, with 15 bases separating them. This CDR3 comprises 15 residues. Germline V lookup: CDR1 KGHDR, CDR2 SFDVKD. The sample is drawn from a study of blood T cell repertoires in COVID-19. Study-wide background: Samples taken during acute and convalescent COVID-19 were collected in the United States, Italy and Spain. From T cells, B-cell-depleted T cells, or PBMCs came the material, which was cDNA or gDNA.

Per the original data handling: Researchers report that nucleated cell counts were estimated from reference gene primer amplification. Using immunoSEQ multiplex PCR, the repertoire was profiled, and TCRdb retains in-frame clones only, with some absent. V and J calls and clone size are copied from that table; D and trimming were computed from the DNA. The sample contains hundreds of thousands of clones, more than 75% of which appear only once. The genes are TRBV24-1 and TRBJ2-1; tentative D call: TRBD1 (6 bases). The source of this sequence is a woman aged 25 to 39 who had recovered from COVID-19. The specimen sequenced was peripheral blood. The CDR3, as DNA: TGTGCCACCAGTGACTCCTACAGGGTATCCAATGAGCAGTTCTTC. Translated: CATSDSYRVSNEQFF.